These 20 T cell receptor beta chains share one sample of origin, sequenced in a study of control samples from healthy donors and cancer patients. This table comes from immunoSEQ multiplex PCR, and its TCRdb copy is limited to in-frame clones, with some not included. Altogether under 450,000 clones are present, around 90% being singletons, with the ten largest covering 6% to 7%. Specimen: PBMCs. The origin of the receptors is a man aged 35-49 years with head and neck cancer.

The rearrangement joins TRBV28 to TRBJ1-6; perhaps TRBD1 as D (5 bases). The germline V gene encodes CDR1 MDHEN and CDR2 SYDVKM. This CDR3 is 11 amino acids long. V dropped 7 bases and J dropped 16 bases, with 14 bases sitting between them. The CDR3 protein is CASTLQDELHF. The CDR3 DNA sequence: TGTGCCAGCACCTTACAGGACGAACTCCACTTT.

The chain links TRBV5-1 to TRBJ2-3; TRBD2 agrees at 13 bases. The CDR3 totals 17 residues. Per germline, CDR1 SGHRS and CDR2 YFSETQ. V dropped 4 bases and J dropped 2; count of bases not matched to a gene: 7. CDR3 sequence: CASSNGLAGDLTDTQYF. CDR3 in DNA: TGCGCCAGCAGCAACGGACTAGCGGGAGACCTCACAGATACGCAGTATTTT. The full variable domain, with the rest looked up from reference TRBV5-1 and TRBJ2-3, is KAGVTQTPRYLIKTRGQQVTLSCSPISGHRSVSWYQQTPGQGLQFLFEYFSETQRNKGNFPGRFSGRQFSNSRSEMNVSTLELGDSALYLCASSNGLAGDLTDTQYFGPGTRLTVL.

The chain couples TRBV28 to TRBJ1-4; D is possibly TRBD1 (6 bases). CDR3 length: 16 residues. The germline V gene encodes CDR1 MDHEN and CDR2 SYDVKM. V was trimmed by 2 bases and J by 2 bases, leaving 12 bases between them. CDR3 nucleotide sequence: TGTGCCAGCAGTTTACGGGGGCTCAGCACTAATGAAAAACTGTTTTTT. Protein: CASSLRGLSTNEKLFF.

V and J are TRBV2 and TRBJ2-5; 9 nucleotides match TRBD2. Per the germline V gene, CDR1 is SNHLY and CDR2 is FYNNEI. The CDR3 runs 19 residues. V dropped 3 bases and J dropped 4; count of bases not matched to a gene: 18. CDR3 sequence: CASSDRRGLAGSRLETQYF. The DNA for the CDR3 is TGTGCCAGCAGTGATCGGAGAGGCCTAGCGGGATCGAGATTAGAGACCCAGTACTTC.

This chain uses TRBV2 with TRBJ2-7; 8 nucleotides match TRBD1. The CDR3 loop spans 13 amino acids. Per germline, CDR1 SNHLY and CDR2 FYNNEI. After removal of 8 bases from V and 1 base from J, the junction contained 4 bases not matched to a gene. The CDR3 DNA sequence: TGTGCCAGCGAGACAGGGGATTCCTACGAGCAGTACTTC. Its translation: CASETGDSYEQYF. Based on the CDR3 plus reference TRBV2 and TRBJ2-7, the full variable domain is EPEVTQTPSHQVTQMGQEVILRCVPISNHLYFYWYRQILGQKVEFLVSFYNNEISEKSEIFDDQFSVERPDGSNFTLKIRSTKLEDSAMYFCASETGDSYEQYFGPGTRLTVT.

This CDR3 is CAIAGTTNTGELFF. CDR3 sequence (DNA): TGTGCCATTGCCGGGACCACGAACACCGGGGAGCTGTTTTTT. The chain combines TRBV2 with TRBJ2-2; either TRBD1 or TRBD2 may fit D (5 bases each). The ends were cut back, 10 bases at V and 0 bases at J, with 12 bases in the middle. There are 14 residues in the CDR3. The germline V gene has CDR1 SNHLY and CDR2 FYNNEI.

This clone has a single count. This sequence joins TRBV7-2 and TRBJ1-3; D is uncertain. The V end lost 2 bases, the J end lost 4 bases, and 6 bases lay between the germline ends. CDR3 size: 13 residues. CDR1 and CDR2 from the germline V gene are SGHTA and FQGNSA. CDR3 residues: CASSLLTGNTIYF. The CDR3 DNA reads TGTGCCAGCAGCTTACTGACAGGAAACACCATATATTTT.

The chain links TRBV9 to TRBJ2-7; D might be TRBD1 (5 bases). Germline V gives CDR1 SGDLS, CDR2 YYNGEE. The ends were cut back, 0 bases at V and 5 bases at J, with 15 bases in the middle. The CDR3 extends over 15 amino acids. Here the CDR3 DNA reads TGTGCCAGCAGCGTAGAGGGGATACCTGCTAACGAGCAGTACTTC. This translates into CASSVEGIPANEQYF. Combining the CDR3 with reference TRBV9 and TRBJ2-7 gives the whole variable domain DSGVTQTPKHLITATGQRVTLRCSPRSGDLSVYWYQQSLDQGLQFLIQYYNGEERAKGNILERFSAQQFPDLHSELNLSSLELGDSALYFCASSVEGIPANEQYFGPGTRLTVT.

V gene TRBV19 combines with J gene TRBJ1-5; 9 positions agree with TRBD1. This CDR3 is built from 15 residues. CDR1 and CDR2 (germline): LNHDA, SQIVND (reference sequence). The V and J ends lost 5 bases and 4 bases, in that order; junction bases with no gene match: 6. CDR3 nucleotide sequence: TGTGCCAGTAGTGGGCTGGACAGGGGAAATCAGCCCCAGCATTTT. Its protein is CASSGLDRGNQPQHF.

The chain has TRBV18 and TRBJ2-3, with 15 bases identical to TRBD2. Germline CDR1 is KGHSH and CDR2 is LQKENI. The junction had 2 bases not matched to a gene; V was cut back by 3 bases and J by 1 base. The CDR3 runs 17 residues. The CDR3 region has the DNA TGTGCCAGCTCACCCCGGACTAGCGGGAGGGGCACAGATACGCAGTATTTT. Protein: CASSPRTSGRGTDTQYF.

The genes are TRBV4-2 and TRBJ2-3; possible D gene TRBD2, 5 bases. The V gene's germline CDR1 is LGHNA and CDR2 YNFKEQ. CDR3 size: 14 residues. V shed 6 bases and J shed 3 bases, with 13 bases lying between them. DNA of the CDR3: TGTGCCAGCAGAACCTGGGGAGCAACAGATACGCAGTATTTT. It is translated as CASRTWGATDTQYF.

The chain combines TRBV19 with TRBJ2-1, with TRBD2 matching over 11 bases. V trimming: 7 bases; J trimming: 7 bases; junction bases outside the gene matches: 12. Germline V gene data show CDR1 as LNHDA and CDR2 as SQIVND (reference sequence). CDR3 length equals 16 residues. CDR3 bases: TGTGCCAGTAACTCTCCGGGACTAGCGGCTTTAAATGAGCAGTTCTTC. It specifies CASNSPGLAALNEQFF.

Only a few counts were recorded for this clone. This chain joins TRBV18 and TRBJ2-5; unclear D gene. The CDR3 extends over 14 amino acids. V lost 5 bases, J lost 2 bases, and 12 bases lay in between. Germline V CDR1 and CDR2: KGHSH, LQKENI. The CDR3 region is CASSTRTAQETQYF. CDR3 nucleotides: TGTGCCAGCTCAACACGGACCGCACAAGAGACCCAGTACTTC. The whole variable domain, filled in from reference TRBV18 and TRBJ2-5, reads NAGVMQNPRHLVRRRGQEARLRCSPMKGHSHVYWYRQLPEEGLKFMVYLQKENIIDESGMPKERFSAEFPKEGPSILRIQQVVRGDSAAYFCASSTRTAQETQYFGPGTRLLVL.

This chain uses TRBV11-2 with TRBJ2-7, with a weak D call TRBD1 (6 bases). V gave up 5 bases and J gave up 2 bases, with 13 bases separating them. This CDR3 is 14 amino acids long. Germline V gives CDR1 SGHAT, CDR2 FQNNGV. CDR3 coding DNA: TGTGCCAGCAGCGAAATACAGGGCGCCTACGAGCAGTACTTC. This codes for CASSEIQGAYEQYF.

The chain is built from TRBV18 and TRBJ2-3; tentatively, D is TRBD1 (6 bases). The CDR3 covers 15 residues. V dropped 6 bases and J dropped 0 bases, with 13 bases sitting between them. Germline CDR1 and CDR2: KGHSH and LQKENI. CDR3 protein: CASSPGTSSTDTQYF. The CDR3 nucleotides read TGTGCCAGCTCTCCGGGGACATCTAGCACAGATACGCAGTATTTT.

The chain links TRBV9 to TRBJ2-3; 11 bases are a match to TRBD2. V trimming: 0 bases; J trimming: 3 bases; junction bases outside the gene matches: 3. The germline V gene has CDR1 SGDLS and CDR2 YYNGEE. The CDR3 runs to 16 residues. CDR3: CASSVALAGGTDTQYF. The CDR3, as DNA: TGTGCCAGCAGCGTAGCTCTAGCGGGAGGAACAGATACGCAGTATTTT.

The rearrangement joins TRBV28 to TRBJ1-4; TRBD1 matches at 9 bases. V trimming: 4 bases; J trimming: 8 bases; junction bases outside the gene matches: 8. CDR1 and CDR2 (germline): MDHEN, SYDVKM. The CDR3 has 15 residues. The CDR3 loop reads CASSSRGQGTEKLFF. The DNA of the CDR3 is TGTGCCAGCAGTTCCCGGGGACAGGGAACCGAAAAACTGTTTTTT.

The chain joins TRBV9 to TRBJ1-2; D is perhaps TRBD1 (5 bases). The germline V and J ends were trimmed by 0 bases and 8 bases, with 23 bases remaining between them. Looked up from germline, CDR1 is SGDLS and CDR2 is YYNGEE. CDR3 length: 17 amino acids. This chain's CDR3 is CASSVGLVGTGPQGYTF. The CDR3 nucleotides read TGTGCCAGCAGCGTAGGGTTAGTGGGTACAGGTCCTCAAGGCTACACCTTC.

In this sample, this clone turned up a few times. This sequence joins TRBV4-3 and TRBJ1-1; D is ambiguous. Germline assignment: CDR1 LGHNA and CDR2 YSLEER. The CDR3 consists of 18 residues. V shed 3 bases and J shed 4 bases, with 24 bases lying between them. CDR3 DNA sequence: TGCGCCAGCAGCCAGGAAGTCAAGGTTTGGGATTTCGGCACTGAAGCTTTCTTT. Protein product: CASSQEVKVWDFGTEAFF.

CDR3 sequence (DNA): TGTGCCAGTAGCGGAAGGGGTGAAAACACCATATATTTT. It encodes CASSGRGENTIYF. The genes are TRBV19 and TRBJ1-3, with a weak D call TRBD1 (5 bases). Germline CDR1 and CDR2: LNHDA and SQIVND (reference sequence). V was trimmed by 6 bases and J by 6 bases, leaving 12 bases between them. The CDR3 loop spans 13 amino acids.